The clone carrying this TCR beta chain has a handful of counts. Its target is unknown. Germline V gene sequence: CDR1 KGHSH, CDR2 LQKENI. The CDR3 has 16 residues. J lost 1 base, V lost 3 bases, and 7 bases had no gene match. TCRdb independently ran MiXCR on the 5' RACE reads; one entry per CDR3 protein. The table lists 270,000 or so distinct CDR3 sequences, 6.5% to 9.5% of them singletons. This entry is derived from a study of identical twins. Points from the study as a whole: Modelling approaches yielded underestimates of out-of-frame TCR alpha sharing between monozygotic twins. Out-of-frame alpha sequences shared by twins showed excess low generation probability. Researchers reported weaker excess twin sharing in beta out-of-frame sequences.

This same sample was also part of a study on yellow fever vaccine responses in identical twins. That study reports: Each twin's T cell response to the vaccine was reported to look partly convergent and partly personalized.

The sample taken for sequencing was CD8+ T cells sorted from blood. The receptor's source is a woman between 18 and 30 years old in good health. This chain uses TRBV18 with TRBJ2-7; 9 nucleotides align to TRBD1. CDR3 sequence reads: CASSPQADRGSYEQYF. The CDR3 DNA follows: TGTGCCAGCTCACCGCAAGCGGACAGGGGATCCTACGAGCAGTACTTC.